Described below is a single T cell receptor (beta chain) sequence and its context. Germline-derived CDR1 and CDR2 are GTSNPN and SVGIG (reference sequence). The CDR3 totals 14 residues. J gave up 6 bases and V 5 bases, and 8 bases lay outside the gene matches. Participants were placed into cohorts based on the clinical history they reported. The data derive from a study of blood T cell repertoires in COVID-19. Repertoires were generated with immunoSEQ multiplex PCR, while TCRdb's copy carries only in-frame clones and drops some. This table has more than 450,000 clones, about 85% appearing once. The source of this sequence is a woman under 30 who had recovered from COVID-19. The chain has TRBV30 and TRBJ1-1, with TRBD1 matching over 11 bases. Sequences were obtained from PBMCs or T cells enriched from blood (not recorded which). CDR3 protein: CAWEETGQGAEAFF. The CDR3 DNA follows: TGTGCCTGGGAAGAAACGGGACAGGGGGCTGAAGCTTTCTTT.